The subject of this entry is one TCR beta chain. CDR1 and CDR2 from the germline V gene are MDHEN and SYDVKM. The V end lost 6 bases, the J end lost 1 base, and 9 bases lay between the germline ends. The CDR3 is 13 amino acids. This entry comes from a study of PD-L1 blockade in urothelial cancer. Overall study context: Male patients with bladder-origin urothelial cancer numbered about 90% of the roughly 29.

Spiking each PCR with synthetic TCR analog templates was performed. The table came from immunoSEQ multiplex PCR; TCRdb's copy has only in-frame clones and leaves some out. The data show around 47,000 clones, roughly 86% seen once. As for time point: peripheral blood 6 weeks after treatment start. This TCR was sampled from a man aged 55 to 69 with urothelial cancer. The chain recombines TRBV28 with TRBJ1-1; D remains unclear. The sequencing used PBMCs, collected around atezolizumab (anti-PD-L1) treatment. The CDR3 DNA sequence: TGTGCCAGCAGGGCACCTAGGAACACTGAAGCTTTCTTT. It encodes CASRAPRNTEAFF.